Following are 4 T cell receptor beta chains from one sample sequenced in a study of T cells after somatic rescue of genetic block. Clones were sequenced by immunoSEQ multiplex PCR, and TCRdb holds only the in-frame ones, with some missing. The sample shows approximately 58,000 clones, approximately 96% of them seen only once. Sequencing input: peripheral blood mononuclear cells (PBMCs). These TCRs come from a child less than two years old.

The chain joins TRBV21-1 to TRBJ2-2; no DNA check was done on the table's D call, TRBD1. TRBV21-1 is given as a pseudogene. The length of the CDR3 is 14 residues. CDR3 DNA sequence: TGTGCCAGCATCTACAGGGGCGCGGGCGGGGAGCTGTTTTTT. Translating it yields CASIYRGAGGELFF.

The chain employs TRBV6-1 and TRBJ2-5, with D hard to call. In germline, CDR1 is MNHNS, CDR2 SASEGT. Trimming took off 4 bases at V and 4 bases at J, with 4 bases between the two ends. This CDR3 comprises 11 residues. Here the CDR3 reads CASSVTETQYF. CDR3 in DNA: TGTGCCAGCAGTGTGACAGAGACCCAGTACTTC.

The V gene is TRBV7-9, the J gene TRBJ2-3; 10 bases map to TRBD2. Germline CDR1 and CDR2: SEHNR and FQNEAQ (reference sequence). This CDR3 has 14 residues. J was trimmed by 4 bases and V by 2 bases; bases with no gene match: 0. The DNA for the CDR3 is TGTGCCAGCAGCTTACTAGCGGGAGCAGATACGCAGTATTTT. This encodes CASSLLAGADTQYF.

The V and J genes are TRBV19 and TRBJ2-6; TRBD1 matches at 8 bases. The V gene's germline CDR1 is LNHDA and CDR2 SQIVND (reference sequence). This CDR3 comprises 18 residues. The ends lost 5 bases at V and 0 bases at J; junction bases unmatched: 9. For the CDR3, the DNA is TGTGCCAGTAGTCCAAGACAGGGGCGCGCCTCTGGGGCCAACGTCCTGACTTTC. Protein: CASSPRQGRASGANVLTF.